The sequence of this TCR beta chain was determined in a study of blood T cell repertoires in COVID-19. Assay: immunoSEQ multiplex PCR; the TCRdb copy retains only in-frame clones and omits some. The table includes 95,000 to 110,000 clones, approximately 81% detected once. This CDR3 has 17 residues. The sample was peripheral blood. This TCR derives from a human donor in a cohort sampled during active COVID-19. V usage is TRBV21-1 and J usage is TRBJ1-1; the DNA was not used to check the table's D call, TRBD1. TRBV21-1 is reported as a pseudogene. The DNA of the CDR3 is TGTGCCAGCGGTCACGAGGACAGGGGGCGTGTAGACACTGAAGCTTTCTTT. Translated, it gives CASGHEDRGRVDTEAFF.